These 17 T cell receptor beta chains share one sample of origin, sequenced in a study of shared clonotypes between healthy human individuals. The table came from immunoSEQ multiplex PCR; TCRdb's copy has only in-frame clones and leaves some out. The table records approximately 2.5 million clones, more than 80% of them present only once. The sequencing sample was made of naive CD4+ T cells sorted from blood. As for subset: CD45RA+ positively selected. The receptors here all came from a man in his late teens or twenties in good health.

This rearrangement joins TRBV5-1 to TRBJ2-5, with a possible D match to TRBD2 (6 bases). V gave up 4 bases and J gave up 4 bases, with 20 bases separating them. The CDR3 is 16 residues long. Germline CDR1 reads SGHRS; CDR2 reads YFSETQ. The DNA of the CDR3 is TGCGCCAGCAGCGCGGGGACCCAAACCCTGGCAGAGACCCAGTACTTC. Protein sequence: CASSAGTQTLAETQYF.

This sequence joins TRBV21-1 and TRBJ2-7; no DNA check was done on the table's D call, TRBD2. TRBV21-1 is labeled a pseudogene. The CDR3 totals 16 residues. CDR3 DNA sequence: TGTGCCAGCAGCAAAGGGGGACTAGCGGAAACCTACGAGCAGTACTTC. Protein product: CASSKGGLAETYEQYF.

This sequence joins TRBV29-1 and TRBJ2-5; D is unresolved. Trimming left V 0 bases short and J 6 bases short, with 8 bases between. In germline, CDR1 is SQVTM, CDR2 ANQGSEA. This CDR3 is 12 amino acids long. In DNA, the CDR3 is TGCAGCGTTGAAGAGTCGGCGAAGACCCAGTACTTC. Its protein product is CSVEESAKTQYF.

J is TRBJ2-2 and V is TRBV6-6, with D uncertain. V lost 10 bases, J lost 0 bases, and 6 bases lay in between. The CDR3 is 12 amino acids. Per germline, CDR1 MNHNY and CDR2 SVGAGI (reference sequence). The CDR3 reads CATPANTGELFF. The CDR3 DNA reads as TGTGCCACCCCGGCGAACACCGGGGAGCTGTTTTTT.

This chain uses TRBV27 with TRBJ2-5, with D hard to call. Germline loops: CDR1 MNHEY, CDR2 SMNVEV (reference sequence). Between the trimmed V and J ends, which lost 6 bases and 4 bases, there was a span of 12 bases. The CDR3 is 13 amino acids. The CDR3 nucleotides read TGTGCCAGCAGGGATCTGGGTGGAGAGACCCAGTACTTC. This encodes CASRDLGGETQYF.

The chain has TRBV19 and TRBJ1-2; weak D call: TRBD1 (5 bases). The V and J ends lost 7 bases and 5 bases respectively, with 11 bases between them. Per the germline V gene, CDR1 is LNHDA and CDR2 is SQIVND (reference sequence). The CDR3 covers 12 residues. The CDR3 reads CASMEGPYGYTF. CDR3 bases: TGTGCCAGTATGGAGGGACCGTATGGCTACACCTTC. The full variable domain, rest sourced from reference TRBV19 and TRBJ1-2, is DGGITQSPKYLFRKEGQNVTLSCEQNLNHDAMYWYRQDPGQGLRLIYYSQIVNDFQKGDIAEGYSVSREKKESFPLTVTSAQKNPTAFYLCASMEGPYGYTFGSGTRLTVV.

This clone was found a few times. The CDR3 is CASSPVGQGGTEAFF. In nucleotides, the CDR3 is TGTGCCAGCAGCCCAGTAGGACAGGGCGGCACTGAAGCTTTCTTT. The V call is TRBV14, the J call TRBJ1-1; 8 bases map to TRBD1. Germline V CDR1 and CDR2: SGHDN, FVKESK. V was pared by 4 bases and J by 4 bases, with 8 bases of the junction left unmatched. The CDR3 runs 15 residues. The full variable domain, in which reference TRBV14 and TRBJ1-1 provide the parts outside the CDR3, is EAGVTQFPSHSVIEKGQTVTLRCDPISGHDNLYWYRRVMGKEIKFLLHFVKESKQDESGMPNNRFLAERTGGTYSTLKVQPAELEDSGVYFCASSPVGQGGTEAFFGQGTRLTVV.

The chain employs TRBV2 and TRBJ1-4; D unclear. The CDR3 has 15 amino acids. V gave up 6 bases and J gave up 8 bases, with 19 bases separating them. The germline V gene has CDR1 SNHLY and CDR2 FYNNEI. DNA for the CDR3: TGTGCCAGCAGCCCAACGCCCTCACCTCGGGAAAAACTGTTTTTT. Its protein is CASSPTPSPREKLFF.

This chain links TRBV5-1 with TRBJ2-7; 8 bases map to TRBD2. The CDR3 covers 16 residues. V lost 1 base and J lost 6; bases outside the gene matches: 12. CDR1 and CDR2 from the germline V gene are SGHRS and YFSETQ. The CDR3 region has the DNA TGCGCCAGCAGCTTGCCCGGAGTAGCGGGGATGGGCGAGCAGTACTTC. Protein product: CASSLPGVAGMGEQYF.

About this clone: The same CDR3 can be traced to other DNA sequences in this sample. This CDR3 reads CASSLPGNYGYTF. Written as DNA, the CDR3 is TGTGCCAGCAGCTTGCCGGGTAACTATGGCTACACCTTC. The rearrangement uses TRBV5-6 and TRBJ1-2; the D is unclear. V lost 1 base, J lost 1 base, and 5 bases lay in between. The CDR3 consists of 13 residues. Germline loops: CDR1 SGHDT, CDR2 YYEEEE.

The chain links TRBV6-1 to TRBJ1-4; no firm D call. CDR3 length: 13 amino acids. CDR1 is MNHNS and CDR2 is SASEGT in the germline V gene. V was clipped by 7 bases and J by 8 bases, with 14 bases between them. CDR3: CASTFSPTEKLFF. CDR3 coding DNA: TGTGCCAGCACTTTTTCCCCGACCGAAAAACTGTTTTTT.

This clone was seen only once. J is TRBJ2-7 and V is TRBV6-1, with a weak D call TRBD2 (6 bases). The V gene's germline CDR1 is MNHNS and CDR2 SASEGT. Trimming pared 5 bases from V and 7 bases from J, leaving 15 bases between. The CDR3 consists of 13 residues. In DNA, the CDR3 is TGTGCCAGCAGTCGTACTAGGGACTTGGAGCAGTACTTC. This sequence encodes CASSRTRDLEQYF.

This clone was detected only a few times. The same CDR3 arises from other DNA sequences in this sample as well. The chain couples TRBV5-4 to TRBJ2-7; D remains ambiguous. CDR3 size: 12 residues. The V gene's germline CDR1 is SGHNT and CDR2 YYREEE (reference sequence). The ends were cut back, 7 bases at V and 3 bases at J, with 11 bases in the middle. As DNA, the CDR3 is TGTGCCAGCTCCCGGGCGAACTACGAGCAGTACTTC. Its translation is CASSRANYEQYF.

The count of this clone is one. Within the sample, other DNA sequences also encode this same CDR3. This chain uses TRBV19 with TRBJ1-2; tentative D call: TRBD1 (5 bases). In germline, CDR1 is LNHDA, CDR2 SQIVND (reference sequence). The CDR3 runs to 13 residues. The V end lost 3 bases, the J end lost 2 bases, and 7 bases lay between the germline ends. The CDR3 loop is CASSIDRNYGYTF. CDR3 nucleotide sequence: TGTGCCAGTAGTATCGACAGAAACTATGGCTACACCTTC.

V gene TRBV25-1 combines with J gene TRBJ1-2, with D unresolved. Germline CDR1 is MGHDK and CDR2 is SYGVNS. Trimming stripped 0 bases from V and 8 bases from J, with 7 bases between. The CDR3 is made up of 12 amino acids. DNA for the CDR3: TGTGCCAGCAGTGAATATGTGGGGGGCTACACCTTC. Protein: CASSEYVGGYTF.

This chain joins TRBV6-1 and TRBJ2-5, with D possibly TRBD1 on 5 matching bases. V shed 6 bases and J shed 1 base, with 9 bases lying between them. Germline V gene lookup returns CDR1 MNHNS and CDR2 SASEGT. The CDR3 has 13 residues. The CDR3 is CASRTALQETQYF. The DNA for the CDR3 is TGTGCCAGCAGGACAGCGCTCCAAGAGACCCAGTACTTC.

The rearrangement joins TRBV10-3 to TRBJ2-3; 9 positions match TRBD1. Per the germline V gene, CDR1 is ENHRY and CDR2 is SYGVKD. The CDR3 consists of 15 residues. Germline trimming cut 4 bases from V and 8 bases from J; bases unmatched to any gene: 10. The CDR3, as DNA: TGTGCCATCAGTGGAGGGGACAGGGAATCGGGTACGCAGTATTTT. Protein product: CAISGGDRESGTQYF.